The T cell receptor beta chain under discussion was sequenced for a study of identical twins. Study-level points and caveats: When twins shared out-of-frame alpha sequences, those sequences had excess low generation probability. Because invariant MAIT and iNKT cells could be present, zero-insertion analyses could be partly confounded.

MiXCR, applied by TCRdb to the 5' RACE reads, yields one record per CDR3 protein. The data show hundreds of thousands of distinct CDR3 sequences, approximately 20% seen once. Germline lookup yields CDR1 MNHEY and CDR2 SMNVEV (reference sequence). Trimming at V came to 1 base and at J to 4 bases, leaving 5 bases not matched to a gene. The CDR3 is 17 residues long. Comments on this clonotype: Its matching antigen is unknown.

These data were likewise used in another study, on yellow fever vaccine responses in identical twins. According to that study: It has been reported that, in twins, the vaccine T cell response seemed partly convergent and partly personalized.

The TCR comes from a young woman in good health. The J gene is TRBJ2-1, the V gene TRBV27, with 12 nucleotides matching TRBD2. The specimen sequenced was CD4+ T cells sorted from blood. The CDR3 reads CASSLWPSGRDYNEQFF. The CDR3 coding sequence is TGTGCCAGCAGTTTATGGCCTAGCGGGAGGGATTACAATGAGCAGTTCTTC.